The 27 T cell receptor beta chains presented below share a single source sample, sequenced in a study of OX40 agonist ivuxolimab in advanced cancers. The table came from immunoSEQ multiplex PCR; TCRdb's copy has only in-frame clones and leaves some out. The table lists about 77,000 clones, around 83% of them singletons. The sequencing used CD4+ or CD8+ T cells sorted from blood, collected in a trial of the OX40 agonist ivuxolimab. These receptors were obtained from an adult with an advanced solid tumor such as melanoma, head and neck, liver or kidney cancer.

This clone was counted a few times. The rearrangement joins TRBV10-1 to TRBJ1-5; D is possibly TRBD1 (5 bases). Trimming cost V 3 bases and J 0 bases, with 6 bases left between them. The CDR3 is made up of 14 amino acids. Germline CDR1 is WNHNN and CDR2 is SYGVQD (reference sequence). CDR3 coding DNA: TGCGCCAGCAGTGACAGGGATAGCAATCAGCCCCAGCATTTT. Amino acids: CASSDRDSNQPQHF.

This clone was seen more than once but under ten times. The genes are TRBV6-1 and TRBJ2-4; no reliable D call. V lost 3 bases and J 1 base, leaving 13 bases between the germline ends. The CDR3 length is 16 residues. CDR1 and CDR2 (germline): MNHNS, SASEGT. CDR3 protein: CASSDTLMSAKNIQYF. CDR3 sequence (DNA): TGTGCCAGCAGTGACACACTGATGAGCGCCAAAAACATTCAGTACTTC.

V is TRBV5-4 and J is TRBJ2-1, with a tentative D call TRBD1 (5 bases). This CDR3 has 15 amino acids. Germline V CDR1 and CDR2: SGHNT, YYREEE (reference sequence). The V and J ends lost 1 base and 0 bases respectively, with 8 bases between them. DNA for the CDR3: TGTGCCAGCAGCTTGCAGGGCAGCTCCTACAATGAGCAGTTCTTC. It translates to CASSLQGSSYNEQFF.

The chain joins TRBV5-4 to TRBJ1-1; D remains ambiguous. The CDR3 is 13 amino acids. From germline, CDR1 is SGHNT and CDR2 YYREEE (reference sequence). V shed 3 bases and J shed 5 bases, with 11 bases lying between them. CDR3 loop: CASSSAIRTEAFF. Here the CDR3 DNA reads TGTGCCAGCAGCTCCGCAATTCGGACTGAAGCTTTCTTT.

The rearrangement joins TRBV18 to TRBJ1-6; 7 bases are a match to TRBD1. Trimming cost V 6 bases and J 3 bases; bases outside gene matches: 8. The V gene's germline CDR1 is KGHSH and CDR2 LQKENI. The CDR3 has 16 amino acids. The CDR3 DNA is TGTGCCAGCTCTACAGGGGCCCCTGGCTATAATTCACCCCTCCACTTT. Encoded protein: CASSTGAPGYNSPLHF.

This clone is a singleton in its sample. The chain combines TRBV9 with TRBJ2-6, with D unclear. Per germline, CDR1 SGDLS and CDR2 YYNGEE. The length of the CDR3 is 13 residues. V lost 3 bases and J 2 bases, leaving 3 bases between the germline ends. The CDR3 here is CASSEAGANVLTF. The CDR3 nucleotides are TGTGCCAGCAGCGAAGCTGGGGCCAACGTCCTGACTTTC.

The genes are TRBV30 and TRBJ2-1, with 14 bases fitting TRBD2. CDR1 and CDR2 from the germline V gene are GTSNPN and SVGIG (reference sequence). The J segment lost 4 bases and the V segment lost 4 bases, leaving 9 bases of the junction unmatched. The CDR3 extends over 17 amino acids. The CDR3 region is CAWKGLAGVSIYNEQFF. In DNA, the CDR3 is TGTGCCTGGAAGGGACTAGCGGGGGTCTCGATTTACAATGAGCAGTTCTTC.

V gene TRBV18 combines with J gene TRBJ2-5, with a possible D match to TRBD1 (6 bases). The CDR3 covers 15 residues. Germline values: CDR1 KGHSH, CDR2 LQKENI. The V end was cut by 2 bases, the J end by 1 base, with 11 bases between. The CDR3 sequence is CASSPRLGAQETQYF. CDR3 sequence (DNA): TGTGCCAGCTCACCAAGATTGGGGGCCCAAGAGACCCAGTACTTC. Using reference TRBV18 and TRBJ2-5 for the parts outside the CDR3, the full variable domain is NAGVMQNPRHLVRRRGQEARLRCSPMKGHSHVYWYRQLPEEGLKFMVYLQKENIIDESGMPKERFSAEFPKEGPSILRIQQVVRGDSAAYFCASSPRLGAQETQYFGPGTRLLVL.

This rearrangement joins TRBV27 to TRBJ1-1; D remains unclear. The CDR3 sequence is 15 residues long. V dropped 2 bases and J dropped 0 bases, with 10 bases sitting between them. Germline CDR1 MNHEY, CDR2 SMNVEV (reference sequence). CDR3 loop: CASSLNYGMNTEAFF. CDR3 DNA sequence: TGTGCCAGCAGTTTAAATTATGGCATGAACACTGAAGCTTTCTTT.

The chain links TRBV11-2 to TRBJ1-5; the D gene is possibly TRBD1 (6 bases). With 5 bases removed from V and 0 bases from J, the gap between germline ends came to 17 bases. CDR1 SGHAT and CDR2 FQNNGV come from the germline V gene. This CDR3 region has 17 residues. CDR3 in DNA: TGTGCCAGCAGCCTTCGGGGGGGCGCCTATAGCAATCAGCCCCAGCATTTT. This translates into CASSLRGGAYSNQPQHF.

V and J are TRBV6-5 and TRBJ1-5; D gene ambiguous. The V and J ends lost 5 bases and 6 bases respectively, with 11 bases between them. The CDR3 is made up of 13 amino acids. Per the germline V gene, CDR1 is MNHEY and CDR2 is SVGAGI. DNA of the CDR3: TGTGCCAGCAGTCGGGAACGTGGTCAGCCCCAGCATTTT. Protein product: CASSRERGQPQHF.

The rearrangement joins TRBV6-6 to TRBJ2-7; D gene ambiguous. Germline loops: CDR1 MNHNY, CDR2 SVGAGI (reference sequence). This CDR3 has 11 residues. V was pared by 7 bases and J by 9 bases, with 13 bases between. CDR3 sequence (DNA): TGTGCCAGCACCGACCCTAAAGGGCAGTACTTC. Amino acids: CASTDPKGQYF.

V usage is TRBV19 and J usage is TRBJ1-2; TRBD1 is a possible D gene (6 bases). This CDR3 has 15 amino acids. The V gene's germline CDR1 is LNHDA and CDR2 SQIVND (reference sequence). Trimming removed 7 bases at V and 8 bases at J, with 23 bases between. CDR3 sequence (DNA): TGTGCCAGTACCCTACGACCCGAGTTCAGGGGAGGCTACACCTTC. Protein sequence: CASTLRPEFRGGYTF.

This clone was counted between two and nine times. J is TRBJ1-1 and V is TRBV2; 9 bases map to TRBD1. This CDR3 contains 13 residues. The germline gives CDR1 SNHLY, CDR2 FYNNEI. J lost 0 bases, V lost 10 bases, and 3 bases had no gene match. The CDR3 reads CATQGAVNTEAFF. DNA for the CDR3: TGTGCCACACAGGGGGCTGTGAACACTGAAGCTTTCTTT.

The rearrangement uses TRBV2 and TRBJ1-1; possibly TRBD1 for D (6 bases). Germline-derived CDR1 and CDR2 are SNHLY and FYNNEI. This CDR3 region has 13 residues. Trimming took off 2 bases at V and 6 bases at J, with 10 bases between the two ends. The CDR3 nucleotides are TGTGCCAGCAGTGAACAGGGGCGCGCTGAAGCTTTCTTT. Amino acid sequence: CASSEQGRAEAFF.

The chain combines TRBV18 with TRBJ1-1; D not resolved. The CDR3 consists of 14 residues. CDR1 and CDR2 (germline): KGHSH, LQKENI. Trimming removed 3 bases from V and 2 bases from J, with 10 bases in between. The CDR3 reads CASSPLPSNTEAFF. The CDR3 nucleotides are TGTGCCAGCTCACCTCTACCGTCCAACACTGAAGCTTTCTTT.

J is TRBJ1-5 and V is TRBV28; possibly TRBD1 for D (5 bases). The germline CDR1 and CDR2 sequences are MDHEN and SYDVKM. CDR3 length: 15 amino acids. The V and J ends lost 8 bases and 1 base respectively, with 15 bases between them. In nucleotides, the CDR3 is TGTGCCAGCGGGACCGTCGGGGCAAGCAATCAGCCCCAGCATTTT. Protein sequence: CASGTVGASNQPQHF. Filled out from reference TRBV28 and TRBJ1-5, the complete variable domain reads DVKVTQSSRYLVKRTGEKVFLECVQDMDHENMFWYRQDPGLGLRLIYFSYDVKMKEKGDIPEGYSVSREKKERFSLILESASTNQTSMYLCASGTVGASNQPQHFGDGTRLSIL.

The rearrangement links TRBV5-4 to TRBJ2-2, with 10 bases identical to TRBD2. The CDR3 length is 16 residues. After removal of 0 bases from V and 5 bases from J, the junction contained 4 bases not matched to a gene. The V gene's germline CDR1 is SGHNT and CDR2 YYREEE (reference sequence). CDR3: CASSLGTSGGTGELFF. The DNA for the CDR3 is TGTGCCAGCAGCTTGGGGACTAGCGGTGGGACCGGGGAGCTGTTTTTT. Filled out from reference TRBV5-4 and TRBJ2-2, the complete variable domain reads ETGVTQSPTHLIKTRGQQVTLRCSSQSGHNTVSWYQQALGQGPQFIFQYYREEENGRGNFPPRFSGLQFPNYSSELNVNALELDDSALYLCASSLGTSGGTGELFFGEGSRLTVL.

This clone was seen once. The chain joins TRBV12-5 to TRBJ2-7, with 9 bases matching TRBD1. J gave up 6 bases and V 4 bases, and 4 bases lay outside the gene matches. The CDR3 has 13 amino acids. The germline gives CDR1 LGHNT, CDR2 FRNRAP. CDR3 coding DNA: TGTGCTAGTGGTTCTACAGGGGGCAGCGAGCAGTACTTC. Amino acid sequence: CASGSTGGSEQYF.

About this clone itself: This sample also contains other DNA sequences that code for the same CDR3. This chain links TRBV6-5 with TRBJ1-1; 9 nucleotides agree with TRBD1. With 0 bases clipped from V and 3 bases from J, the junction kept 2 bases outside the gene matches. The CDR3 runs to 15 residues. CDR1 MNHEY and CDR2 SVGAGI come from the germline V gene. The CDR3 region has the DNA TGTGCCAGCAGTTACTCCCGACAGGGGGACACTGAAGCTTTCTTT. This gives the protein CASSYSRQGDTEAFF.

The chain couples TRBV5-4 to TRBJ1-4, with a tentative D call TRBD1 (5 bases). V lost 6 bases, J lost 5 bases, and 14 bases lay in between. The CDR3 contains 14 residues. Germline loops: CDR1 SGHNT, CDR2 YYREEE (reference sequence). The chain's CDR3 is CASTFGTGNEKLFF. CDR3 DNA sequence: TGTGCCAGCACCTTCGGGACGGGGAATGAAAAACTGTTTTTT. Drawing the rest from reference TRBV5-4 and TRBJ1-4, the complete variable domain is ETGVTQSPTHLIKTRGQQVTLRCSSQSGHNTVSWYQQALGQGPQFIFQYYREEENGRGNFPPRFSGLQFPNYSSELNVNALELDDSALYLCASTFGTGNEKLFFGSGTQLSVL.

The V and J genes are TRBV29-1 and TRBJ2-7, with D perhaps matching TRBD1 (6 bases). Germline assignment: CDR1 SQVTM and CDR2 ANQGSEA. The CDR3 length is 12 residues. With 6 bases removed from V and 7 bases from J, the gap between germline ends came to 16 bases. CDR3 DNA: TGCAGCGTCCTACTGGACAGTTTTGAGCAGTACTTC. Its translation is CSVLLDSFEQYF.

The chain links TRBV6-1 to TRBJ1-4; D is possibly TRBD1 (6 bases). Per the germline V gene, CDR1 is MNHNS and CDR2 is SASEGT. The CDR3 covers 13 residues. V lost 8 bases, J lost 13 bases, and 20 bases lay in between. The CDR3 spells CASRLGGDGRLFF. In DNA, the CDR3 is TGTGCCAGCCGCCTAGGGGGAGACGGGAGACTGTTTTTT.

This sequence joins TRBV18 and TRBJ2-3, with D perhaps matching TRBD2 (6 bases). CDR1 and CDR2 (germline): KGHSH, LQKENI. The CDR3 covers 15 residues. The germline V and J ends were trimmed by 2 bases and 8 bases, with 17 bases remaining between them. The DNA for the CDR3 is TGTGCCAGCTCACCAGCGGCAGGAGGGTGGATTACGCAGTATTTT. As protein: CASSPAAGGWITQYF.

The chain has TRBV18 and TRBJ1-3; TRBD1 agrees at 8 bases. The J segment lost 3 bases and the V segment lost 3 bases, leaving 4 bases of the junction unmatched. The CDR3 is 15 amino acids. The V gene's germline CDR1 is KGHSH and CDR2 LQKENI. CDR3 nucleotide sequence: TGTGCCAGCTCACCCCCGACAGGGGTTGGAAACACCATATATTTT. Its translation: CASSPPTGVGNTIYF.

The J gene is TRBJ2-7, the V gene TRBV11-3; tentative D call: TRBD2 (5 bases). CDR1 is SGHNT and CDR2 is YENEEA in the germline V gene. The CDR3 has 14 amino acids. Trimming took off 5 bases at V and 3 bases at J, with 14 bases between the two ends. For the CDR3, the DNA is TGTGCCAGCAGCCGGTCGGCAGCGGACTACGAGCAGTACTTC. Encoded protein: CASSRSAADYEQYF. The full variable domain, completed using reference TRBV11-3 and TRBJ2-7, is EAGVVQSPRYKIIEKKQPVAFWCNPISGHNTLYWYLQNLGQGPELLIRYENEEAVDDSQLPKDRFSAERLKGVDSTLKIQPAELGDSAVYLCASSRSAADYEQYFGPGTRLTVT.

The chain joins TRBV18 to TRBJ1-4, with D perhaps TRBD1 (5 bases). The CDR3 length is 15 residues. Germline V gives CDR1 KGHSH, CDR2 LQKENI. V was pared by 6 bases and J by 1 base, with 12 bases between. CDR3 bases: TGTGCCAGCTCCCCAGGGATCGGAACTAATGAAAAACTGTTTTTT. This encodes CASSPGIGTNEKLFF.